A single sample is the source of the 16 T cell receptor beta chains below, sequenced in a study of control samples from healthy donors and cancer patients. Profiled with immunoSEQ multiplex PCR; TCRdb holds only in-frame clones, not every one. The table records about 100,000 clones, around four fifths of them present only once. Sequencing was done on a sample of blood. Receptor source: a man between 18 and 29 years old in good health.

The gene calls are TRBV7-6 and TRBJ2-7; D possibly uses TRBD1 or TRBD2 (5 bases each). Germline V CDR1 and CDR2: SGHVS, FNYEAQ. The CDR3 has 14 amino acids. Deletions cut 6 bases from V and 5 bases from J, with 17 bases between. The CDR3 reads CASSPGTEPDEQYF. CDR3 DNA: TGTGCCAGCAGTCCCGGGACCGAACCGGACGAGCAGTACTTC. Combining the CDR3 with reference TRBV7-6 and TRBJ2-7 gives the whole variable domain GAGVSQSPRYKVTKRGQDVALRCDPISGHVSLYWYRQALGQGPEFLTYFNYEAQQDKSGLPNDRFSAERPEGSISTLTIQRTEQRDSAMYRCASSPGTEPDEQYFGPGTRLTVT.

This clone has just a few counts. The chain joins TRBV28 to TRBJ1-3; D is unclear. Germline CDR1 and CDR2: MDHEN and SYDVKM. The CDR3 totals 18 residues. Trimming took off 6 bases at V and 3 bases at J, with 24 bases between the two ends. Here the CDR3 reads CASSKQRPRTGIGNTIYF. CDR3 DNA: TGTGCCAGCAGCAAACAACGTCCCAGGACGGGAATTGGAAACACCATATATTTT. The whole variable domain, remainder taken from reference TRBV28 and TRBJ1-3, is DVKVTQSSRYLVKRTGEKVFLECVQDMDHENMFWYRQDPGLGLRLIYFSYDVKMKEKGDIPEGYSVSREKKERFSLILESASTNQTSMYLCASSKQRPRTGIGNTIYFGEGSWLTVV.

The rearrangement links TRBV19 to TRBJ1-1; TRBD1 is a possible D gene (5 bases). The CDR3 loop spans 13 amino acids. Deletions cut 3 bases from V and 10 bases from J, with 15 bases between. CDR1 is LNHDA, CDR2 SQIVND, per germline (reference sequence). The CDR3 DNA is TGTGCCAGTAGTATTGGGTCGGGGGTCGGAGCTTTCTTT. As protein: CASSIGSGVGAFF. Full variable domain (rest looked up from reference TRBV19 and TRBJ1-1): DGGITQSPKYLFRKEGQNVTLSCEQNLNHDAMYWYRQDPGQGLRLIYYSQIVNDFQKGDIAEGYSVSREKKESFPLTVTSAQKNPTAFYLCASSIGSGVGAFFGQGTRLTVV.

A single count supports this clone. The chain carries TRBV14 and TRBJ2-3, with a possible D match to TRBD2 (6 bases). CDR3 length: 14 residues. V shed 5 bases and J shed 4 bases, with 13 bases lying between them. Looked up from germline, CDR1 is SGHDN and CDR2 is FVKESK. The CDR3 sequence: CASSEDWGADTQYF. The CDR3 DNA sequence: TGTGCCAGCAGCGAGGACTGGGGGGCAGATACGCAGTATTTT.

The rearrangement links TRBV30 to TRBJ2-3; no reliable D call. Per the germline V gene, CDR1 is GTSNPN and CDR2 is SVGIG (reference sequence). The CDR3 is made up of 15 amino acids. The V and J ends lost 3 bases and 5 bases respectively, with 18 bases between them. For the CDR3, the DNA is TGTGCCTGGAGCGTTACCTCAGTCGGTGGAGATACGCAGTATTTT. Residues: CAWSVTSVGGDTQYF.

By share, this clone ranks as medium-sized (0.01 to 0.1%). This chain connects TRBV30 to TRBJ1-3; 7 nucleotides agree with TRBD1. Germline CDR1 reads GTSNPN; CDR2 reads SVGIG (reference sequence). J lost 3 bases, V lost 3 bases, and 2 bases had no gene match. The CDR3 extends over 13 amino acids. The DNA of the CDR3 is TGTGCCTGGAGACCAGGGGGTGGAAACACCATATATTTT. This codes for CAWRPGGGNTIYF.

The chain couples TRBV28 to TRBJ2-7, with D unresolved. This CDR3 has 13 amino acids. Germline CDR1 and CDR2: MDHEN and SYDVKM. Trimming cost V 6 bases and J 5 bases, with 14 bases left between them. The CDR3 loop reads CASRFPQSHEQYF. Written as DNA, the CDR3 is TGTGCCAGCAGGTTTCCCCAGTCCCACGAGCAGTACTTC.

This rearrangement joins TRBV11-2 to TRBJ1-2, with TRBD1 identical over 8 bases. Germline values: CDR1 SGHAT, CDR2 FQNNGV. This CDR3 comprises 16 residues. The V segment lost 0 bases and the J segment 2 bases; nucleotides outside the gene matches: 5. The CDR3 DNA reads TGTGCCAGCAGCTTAGATCAGGGGGCGAGGAACTATGGCTACACCTTC. Translation gives CASSLDQGARNYGYTF.

Notes on this clone: The sample contains more than one DNA sequence encoding this CDR3. The chain has TRBV7-2 and TRBJ1-5; D perhaps matches TRBD1 (5 bases). This CDR3 is built from 15 residues. Germline-derived CDR1 and CDR2 are SGHTA and FQGNSA. V dropped 1 base and J dropped 6 bases, with 13 bases sitting between them. CDR3 amino acids: CASSLVGVGGQPQHF. DNA for the CDR3: TGTGCCAGCAGCTTAGTTGGGGTTGGGGGTCAGCCCCAGCATTTT. Looking up the rest from reference TRBV7-2 and TRBJ1-5 gives the full variable domain: GAGVSQSPSNKVTEKGKDVELRCDPISGHTALYWYRQSLGQGLEFLIYFQGNSAPDKSGLPSDRFSAERTGGSVSTLTIQRTQQEDSAVYLCASSLVGVGGQPQHFGDGTRLSIL.

The genes are TRBV30 and TRBJ1-5; D perhaps matches TRBD1 (6 bases). V was shortened by 1 base and J by 7 bases, with 11 bases between the two germline ends. Per the germline V gene, CDR1 is GTSNPN and CDR2 is SVGIG (reference sequence). This CDR3 contains 13 residues. In DNA, the CDR3 is TGTGCCTGGAGTGCGGGGGCCGGGCAGCCCCAGCATTTT. Translating gives CAWSAGAGQPQHF.

To note about this clone: The junction does not match germline at one end; this may be a read error. The V call is TRBV2, the J call TRBJ2-3; D is uncertain. This CDR3 spans 12 amino acids. Per germline, CDR1 SNHLY and CDR2 FYNNEI. The CDR3 sequence is CASREGTYTQYF. The CDR3 coding sequence is TGTGCCAGCAGAGAAGGCACCTATACGCAGTATTTT.

This chain uses TRBV11-2 with TRBJ1-3; possible D gene TRBD1, 6 bases. The germline V gene encodes CDR1 SGHAT and CDR2 FQNNGV. The CDR3 covers 13 residues. V was trimmed by 4 bases and J by 8 bases, leaving 12 bases between them. The CDR3 DNA reads as TGTGCCAGCAGCTGGGTAGGGGGAGACACCATATATTTT. It is translated as CASSWVGGDTIYF.

The chain carries TRBV6-2 or TRBV6-3 and TRBJ2-3; D is unresolved. CDR3 length: 14 amino acids. Trimming took 3 bases from V and 0 from J, leaving 7 bases between them. CDR1 and CDR2 from the germline V gene are MNHEY and SVGEGT. The CDR3 protein is CASSYGLSTDTQYF. CDR3 in DNA: TGTGCCAGCAGTTATGGCCTCAGCACAGATACGCAGTATTTT.

This clone was counted only a few times. This sequence joins TRBV3-1 (or the pseudogene TRBV3-2) and TRBJ2-5, with D perhaps matching TRBD2 (6 bases). V was shortened by 1 base and J by 4 bases, with 7 bases between the two germline ends. The CDR3 consists of 13 residues. Germline V gives CDR1 LGHDT, CDR2 YNNKEL (reference sequence). DNA for the CDR3: TGTGCCAGCAGCCAAGTGGGGGGAGAGACCCAGTACTTC. Translation gives CASSQVGGETQYF.

The V and J genes are TRBV28 and TRBJ1-3, with 10 positions matching TRBD1. The CDR3 runs to 16 residues. The V segment lost 3 bases and the J segment 0 bases; nucleotides outside the gene matches: 2. From germline, CDR1 is MDHEN and CDR2 SYDVKM. The CDR3 reads CASSFWTGGSGNTIYF. As DNA, the CDR3 is TGTGCCAGCAGTTTTTGGACAGGGGGCTCTGGAAACACCATATATTTT.

The chain employs TRBV9 and TRBJ2-2; D gene ambiguous. V lost 0 bases, J lost 6 bases, and 15 bases lay in between. CDR1 and CDR2 (germline): SGDLS, YYNGEE. This CDR3 region has 16 residues. DNA of the CDR3: TGTGCCAGCAGCGTAGAAGGCTCCCCTAGGGCCGGGGAGCTGTTTTTT. Amino acid sequence: CASSVEGSPRAGELFF. Supplemented by reference TRBV9 and TRBJ2-2, the full variable domain reads DSGVTQTPKHLITATGQRVTLRCSPRSGDLSVYWYQQSLDQGLQFLIQYYNGEERAKGNILERFSAQQFPDLHSELNLSSLELGDSALYFCASSVEGSPRAGELFFGEGSRLTVL.